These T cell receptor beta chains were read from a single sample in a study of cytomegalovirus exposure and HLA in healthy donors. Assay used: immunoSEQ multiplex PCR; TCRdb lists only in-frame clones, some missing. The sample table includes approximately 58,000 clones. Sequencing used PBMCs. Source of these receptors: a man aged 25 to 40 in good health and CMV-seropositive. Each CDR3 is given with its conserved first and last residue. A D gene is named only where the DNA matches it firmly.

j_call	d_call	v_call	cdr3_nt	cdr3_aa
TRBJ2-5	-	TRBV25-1	TGTGCCAGCAGTAGCGATAAAGAGACCCAGTACTTC	CASSSDKETQYF
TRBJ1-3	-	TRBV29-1	TGCAGCGTTGGTGGCCTAGACAGTGGAGTTGGAAACACCATATATTTT	CSVGGLDSGVGNTIYF
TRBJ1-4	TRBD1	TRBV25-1	TGTGCCAGCAAGCGACAGGGGAGCGCTAATGAAAAACTGTTTTTT	CASKRQGSANEKLFF
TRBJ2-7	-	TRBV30	TGTGCCTGGAGTGTACGGGGGGCTGGGGAGCAGTACTTC	CAWSVRGAGEQYF
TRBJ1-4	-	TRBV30	TGTGCCTGGAGTACACAGAAGACAGCCTCCTTTGTAAAACTGTTTTTT	CAWSTQKTASFVKLFF
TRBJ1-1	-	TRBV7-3	TGTGCCAGCAGCTTGGGGGGGACTGGCACTGAAGCTTTCTTT	CASSLGGTGTEAFF
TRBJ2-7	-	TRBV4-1	TGCGCCAGCAGCCACACTTCTAGAGGGGGGGCCCACGAGCAGTACTTC	CASSHTSRGGAHEQYF
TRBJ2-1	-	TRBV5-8	TGTGCCAGCAGCTTTATTCGAAGCTCCGACAATGAGCAGTTCTTC	CASSFIRSSDNEQFF
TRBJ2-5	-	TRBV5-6	TGTGCCAGCAGCGTGGGGGCGGGGATGGAGACCCAGTACTTC	CASSVGAGMETQYF
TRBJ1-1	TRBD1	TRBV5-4	TGTGCCAGCAGCTCGGGGGGACAGGGGTTGAACACTGAAGCTTTCTTT	CASSSGGQGLNTEAFF
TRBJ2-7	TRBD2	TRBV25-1	TGTGCCAGCAGTGATGGGCTAGCGGGAGCCGAGCAGTACTTC	CASSDGLAGAEQYF
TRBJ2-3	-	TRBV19	TGTGCCAGTAGCGTAGCGGGCACAGATACGCAGTATTTT	CASSVAGTDTQYF
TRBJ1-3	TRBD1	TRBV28	TGTGCCAGCAGTGGGACAGGGGGAATGACTGGAAACAACATATATTTT	CASSGTGGMTGNNIYF
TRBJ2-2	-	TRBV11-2	TGTGCCAGCAGCTTATTCACACAGGGCACGGTCGGGGAGCTGTTTTTT	CASSLFTQGTVGELFF
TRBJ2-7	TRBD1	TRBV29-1	TGCAGCGTTGTGGGGCAGGGGGCCTACGAGCAGTACTTC	CSVVGQGAYEQYF
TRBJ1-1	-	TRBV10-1	TGCGCCAGCAGTGAGGAACAGAGCCTGAACACTGAAGCTTTCTTT	CASSEEQSLNTEAFF
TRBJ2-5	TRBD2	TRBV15	TGTGCCACCAGCAGAGATCATGGTACTAGCGGGAGAGGGGAGACCCAGTACTTC	CATSRDHGTSGRGETQYF
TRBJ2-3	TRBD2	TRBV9	TGTGCCAGCAGCGTAGTGGGGACTAGCGATACAGATACGCAGTATTTT	CASSVVGTSDTDTQYF
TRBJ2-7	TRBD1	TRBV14	TGTGCCAGCAGCCCCCTCGGGACAGGGCACGAGCAGTACTTC	CASSPLGTGHEQYF
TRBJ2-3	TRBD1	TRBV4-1	TGCGCCAGCAGCCAGCACAGGGGTCTGGATACGCAGTATTTT	CASSQHRGLDTQYF
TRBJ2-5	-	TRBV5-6	TGTGCCAGCAGTTCGGCGGGGTGGGAGACCCAGTACTTC	CASSSAGWETQYF
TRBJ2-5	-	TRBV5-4	TGTGCCAGCAGCTTGGGGCAGGCTGGGGAGACCCAGTACTTC	CASSLGQAGETQYF
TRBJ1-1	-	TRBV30	TGTGCCTGGAGGGGGGGACTTTTGAACACTGAAGCTTTCTTT	CAWRGGLLNTEAFF
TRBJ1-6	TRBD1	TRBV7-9	TGTGCCAGCAGCACCTACCCGGGACAGGGCTATTCACCCCTCCACTTT	CASSTYPGQGYSPLHF
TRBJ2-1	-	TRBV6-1	TGTGCCAGCAGGGCGGGACCCAACTCCGACAATGAGCAGTTCTTC	CASRAGPNSDNEQFF
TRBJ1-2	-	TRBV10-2	TGCGCCAGCAGTGACCTCTCCTATGGCTACACCTTC	CASSDLSYGYTF
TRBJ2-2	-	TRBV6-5	TGTGCCAGCACTATTCTAGCGAACACCGGGGAGCTGTTTTTT	CASTILANTGELFF